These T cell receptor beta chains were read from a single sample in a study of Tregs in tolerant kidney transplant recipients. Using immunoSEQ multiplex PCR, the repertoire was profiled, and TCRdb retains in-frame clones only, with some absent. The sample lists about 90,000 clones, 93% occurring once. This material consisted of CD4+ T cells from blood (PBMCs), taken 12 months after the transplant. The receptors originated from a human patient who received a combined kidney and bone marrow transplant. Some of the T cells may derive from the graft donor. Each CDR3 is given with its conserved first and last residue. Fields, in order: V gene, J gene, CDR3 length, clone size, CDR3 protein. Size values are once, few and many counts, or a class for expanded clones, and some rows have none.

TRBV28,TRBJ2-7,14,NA,CASKRTGNYYEQYF
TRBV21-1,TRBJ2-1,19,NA,CASSEPLRLAGVRYNEQFF
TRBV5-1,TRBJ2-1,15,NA,CASSLVGGSYNEQFF
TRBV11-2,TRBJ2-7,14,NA,CASSSPRGAYEQYF
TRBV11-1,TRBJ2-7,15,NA,CASSSRDRGVFEQYF
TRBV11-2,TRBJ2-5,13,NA,CASSRDREETQYF
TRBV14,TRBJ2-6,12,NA,CASTEGSNVLTF
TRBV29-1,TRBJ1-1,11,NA,CSVRAAGGAFF
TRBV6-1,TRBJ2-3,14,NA,CASSEGLATDTQYF
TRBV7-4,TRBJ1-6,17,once,CASSQGQGSSYNSPLHF
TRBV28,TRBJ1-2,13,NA,CASSSDWGRGYTF
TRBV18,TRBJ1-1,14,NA,CASSPGTGYTEAFF
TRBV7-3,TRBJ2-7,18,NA,CASSLSGTGFSLSGEQYF
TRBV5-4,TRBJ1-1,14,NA,CASSQDTSNTEAFF
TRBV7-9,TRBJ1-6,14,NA,CASSSESYNSPLHF
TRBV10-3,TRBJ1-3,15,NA,CAISNRQGKGNTIYF
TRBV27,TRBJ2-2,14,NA,CASSLREITGELFF
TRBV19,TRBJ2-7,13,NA,CASTRGSSYEQYF
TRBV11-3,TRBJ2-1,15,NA,CASSPTGLSGDEQFF
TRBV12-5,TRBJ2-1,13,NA,CASGLVRGGSDIF
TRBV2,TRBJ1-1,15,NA,CASRRTGRPNTEAFF
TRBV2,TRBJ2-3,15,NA,CASKQLAGASDTQYF
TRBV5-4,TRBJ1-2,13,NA,CASSAGTGYGYTF
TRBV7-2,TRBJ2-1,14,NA,CASSPGLVYNEQFF
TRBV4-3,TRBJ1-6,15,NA,CASSQEPGRASPLHF
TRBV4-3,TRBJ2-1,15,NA,CASSQDALAWNEQFF
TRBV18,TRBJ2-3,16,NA,CASSHTTSESTDTQYF
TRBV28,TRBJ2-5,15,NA,CASSYFSGGGETQYF
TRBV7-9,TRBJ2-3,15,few,CASSPRGFLGDTQYF
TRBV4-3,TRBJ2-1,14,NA,CASSPGQGYNEQFF
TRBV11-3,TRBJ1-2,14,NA,CASSLGQGQGAHTF
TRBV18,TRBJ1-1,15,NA,CASSPTTGGDTEAFF
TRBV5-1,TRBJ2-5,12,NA,CASSLLEETQYF